A selection of T cell receptor beta chains follows, all from one sample in a study of OX40 agonist ivuxolimab in advanced cancers. Generated by immunoSEQ multiplex PCR, the TCRdb table keeps only in-frame clones and is missing some. The table records about 33,000 clones, about 74% of them present only once. The sample in question was CD4+ or CD8+ T cells sorted from blood, obtained in a trial of the OX40 agonist ivuxolimab. These receptors came from an adult with an advanced solid tumor such as melanoma, head and neck, liver or kidney cancer. CDR3s include the opening cysteine and the closing phenylalanine or tryptophan. Fields, in order: V gene, D gene, clone size, J gene, CDR3 DNA, CDR3 protein. The D gene is left open where the match is weak. A clone size is listed for some rows: how often the clone was seen (once, few, many), or a class if it is expanded.

TRBV2	.	.	TRBJ1-1	TGTGCCAGCAGAAAGGAGGGGGGCACTGAAGCTTTCTTT	CASRKEGGTEAFF
TRBV6-6	.	.	TRBJ1-4	TGTGCCAGCGTGCGAAATGGCAATGAAAAACTGTTTTTT	CASVRNGNEKLFF
TRBV5-1	TRBD1	.	TRBJ1-3	TGCGCCAGCAGCAACGACGGACAGGGGGGAAACACCATATATTTT	CASSNDGQGGNTIYF
TRBV7-2	TRBD2	.	TRBJ2-3	TGTGCCAGCAGCCGGACTAGCGGGGGACTTTATACGCAGTATTTT	CASSRTSGGLYTQYF
TRBV9	TRBD2	.	TRBJ2-1	TGTGCCAGCAGCGTAGCGGGGGGGCCGGGTAATGAGCAGTTCTTC	CASSVAGGPGNEQFF
TRBV10-3	TRBD1	.	TRBJ2-4	TGTGCCGCAGGGACAGGAAACATTCAGTACTTC	CAAGTGNIQYF
TRBV5-1	TRBD2	few	TRBJ2-3	TGCGCCAGCGGGGGGGACTTGGGAGATACGCAGTATTTT	CASGGDLGDTQYF
TRBV7-8	TRBD1	.	TRBJ2-2	TGTGCCAGCAGGGGACAGGGGGCGAACACCGGGGAGCTGTTTTTT	CASRGQGANTGELFF
TRBV2	.	.	TRBJ1-5	TGTGCCAGCAGGTGGTCGTCTGATAGCAATCAGCCCCAGCATTTT	CASRWSSDSNQPQHF
TRBV29-1	TRBD2	.	TRBJ2-1	TGCAGCGTGACTAGCGGGGGGGAGAATGAGCAGTTCTTC	CSVTSGGENEQFF
TRBV9	.	.	TRBJ2-2	TGTGCCAGCAGCTCTAGACTAGTAGACGGGGAGCTGTTTTTT	CASSSRLVDGELFF
TRBV6-1	.	.	TRBJ1-5	TGTGCCAGCAGTGAAAGCCTTCAGCCCCAGCATTTT	CASSESLQPQHF
TRBV6-5	.	many	TRBJ1-2	TGTGCCAGCTGGTGGGGCTATGGCTACACCTTC	CASWWGYGYTF
TRBV7-2	TRBD1	.	TRBJ1-2	TGTGCCAGCACCCGAGGGCAGGGGGCAGGAGGCTACACCTTC	CASTRGQGAGGYTF
TRBV4-1	.	.	TRBJ1-1	TGCGCCAGCAGCCCACTCGGGGGGAAACAAACTGAAGCTTTCTTT	CASSPLGGKQTEAFF
TRBV19	.	.	TRBJ1-1	TGTGCCAGTAGTAAGGGAGAGGGGTTCACTGAAGCTTTCTTT	CASSKGEGFTEAFF
TRBV19	TRBD2	.	TRBJ2-1	TGTGCCAGTAGTATCCTGGGAGGGGTGCAGTTCTTC	CASSILGGVQFF
TRBV27	TRBD1	medium-sized	TRBJ1-1	TGTGCCAGCAGGCGCCACTCGCAGGGGGCTTGGACTGAAGCTTTCTTT	CASRRHSQGAWTEAFF
TRBV4-1	TRBD1	.	TRBJ1-1	TGCGCCAGCAGCCAATACGGGACAGGGAACACTGAAGCTTTCTTT	CASSQYGTGNTEAFF
TRBV6-5	.	few	TRBJ1-1	TGTGCCAGCAGTTACTCGTTAGGTACTGAAGCTTTCTTT	CASSYSLGTEAFF
TRBV6-5	.	.	TRBJ1-2	TGTGCCAGCAGTTCACGAGTGGGTTCCGGTGGCTACACCTTC	CASSSRVGSGGYTF
TRBV19	.	.	TRBJ2-2	TGTGCCAGTAGTAACTTCGTCACCGGGGAGCTGTTTTTT	CASSNFVTGELFF
TRBV4-2	.	few	TRBJ1-1	TGTGCCAGCAGCCAAGATCAGGACCCCAACACTGAAGCTTTCTTT	CASSQDQDPNTEAFF
TRBV2	.	.	TRBJ2-5	TGTGCCAGCAGTGAAGGGGTGGGGGAGACCCAGTACTTC	CASSEGVGETQYF
TRBV2	.	few	TRBJ1-5	TGTGCCAGCAGTGAAGCAAGACAGGGCAATCAGCCCCAGCATTTT	CASSEARQGNQPQHF
TRBV28	TRBD1	.	TRBJ1-1	TGTGCCAGCAGAAGGGACAGCTTGAGAGCTTTCTTT	CASRRDSLRAFF
TRBV28	.	.	TRBJ1-1	TGTGCCAGCAGTACCCGTTCACAGGGTTTCACTGAAGCTTTCTTT	CASSTRSQGFTEAFF
TRBV4-1	.	few	TRBJ1-5	TGCGCCAGCAGCCCAACGGTGGATCAGCCCCAGCATTTT	CASSPTVDQPQHF
TRBV2	TRBD1	.	TRBJ1-1	TGTGCCAGCAGTGAACGTGGGACAGGGACCGAAGCTTTCTTT	CASSERGTGTEAFF
TRBV29-1	.	.	TRBJ2-3	TGCAGCGTTGAAACAGGGCCAGATACGCAGTATTTT	CSVETGPDTQYF
TRBV5-1	TRBD1	.	TRBJ1-2	TGCGCCAGCAGCCCGAGGGGACAGGTTCTTCCCCACTATGGCTACACCTTC	CASSPRGQVLPHYGYTF
TRBV4-1	.	.	TRBJ1-1	TGCGCCAGCAGCGGTTGGGGGAACACTGAAGCTTTCTTT	CASSGWGNTEAFF
TRBV9	.	.	TRBJ2-1	TGTGCCAGCAGCGTAGACCCTAGCAATGAGCAGTTCTTC	CASSVDPSNEQFF
TRBV10-2	TRBD2	.	TRBJ2-7	TGCGCCAGCAGCCACACTAGCGGGGGGCCCTACGAGCAGTACTTC	CASSHTSGGPYEQYF
TRBV9	TRBD1	.	TRBJ1-2	TGTGCCAGCAGCGTAGCGACCGGGACAGGGGGCCTAAACTATGGCTACACCTTC	CASSVATGTGGLNYGYTF
TRBV7-6	.	.	TRBJ2-5	TGTGCCAGCAGCTTAGCTTATAACAGAGAAGAGACCCAGTACTTC	CASSLAYNREETQYF
TRBV2	.	.	TRBJ2-3	TGTGCCAGCAGGGCGAGTCCTAGCACAGATACGCAGTATTTT	CASRASPSTDTQYF
TRBV6-1	.	few	TRBJ2-7	TGTGCCAGCAGCCCCGGGGCCTACGAGCAGTACTTC	CASSPGAYEQYF
TRBV19	.	.	TRBJ1-1	TGTGCCAGTAGTACCCAAGGAAGTTTTTCTGAAGCTTTCTTT	CASSTQGSFSEAFF
TRBV2	.	.	TRBJ2-7	TGTGCCAGCGGGGAGTACGAGCAGTACTTC	CASGEYEQYF
TRBV5-1	TRBD1	once	TRBJ2-3	TGCGCCAGCAGCTTACGAGGGACAGACACAGATACGCAGTATTTT	CASSLRGTDTDTQYF
TRBV12-5	.	.	TRBJ2-3	TGTGCTAGTGGTCCCGGGGTAGATACGCAGTATTTT	CASGPGVDTQYF